This T cell receptor beta chain was captured by sequencing in a study of regulatory T cells in long-lasting Graves disease. The sample holds a few counts of this clonotype. Stated time point: persistent/refractory GD, antithyroid drugs over 5 years with positive TRAb. Extracted RNA from PBMCs served as the source of the TCR library. Library construction for TCR beta used iRepertoire HTBI primers and Arm-PCR of CDR3 regions. TCRdb analysed the multiplex PCR reads with MiXCR anew, one entry per CDR3 protein. The sample contains 600,000 to 850,000 distinct CDR3 sequences, about 30% of which appear only once. V lost 3 bases, J lost 2 bases, and 5 bases stayed unmatched. Germline V gene lookup returns CDR1 SQVTM and CDR2 ANQGSEA. There are 14 residues in the CDR3.

The specimen comprised peripheral blood mononuclear cells (PBMCs), sampled when the disease was refractory, from a patient treated with antithyroid drugs. The V and J genes are TRBV29-1 and TRBJ1-2; TRBD1 matches at 8 bases. The receptor was derived from a female donor with Graves disease. The CDR3 is CSVDRNRGNYGYTF. CDR3 nucleotides: TGCAGCGTTGATCGTAACAGGGGGAACTATGGCTACACCTTC.